Given below is one TCR beta chain in context. The authors made TCR cDNA by 5'RACE template switching, adding a universal primer site and UMIs. TCRdb re-called the 5' RACE reads with MiXCR, one entry per CDR3 protein. Of roughly 500,000 distinct CDR3 sequences listed, under 25% were seen once; the top ten hold roughly 13%. This sample was included in a study of T cells after yellow fever vaccination. The receptor was isolated from a man aged 30 to 39 who received the YFV17D yellow fever vaccine. The sample consisted of PBMCs, taken 15 days after the yellow fever booster vaccination.

CDR3 DNA: TGTGCCAGCAGTACCGGACAGGGAGTGTTGATAACGGAGACCCAGTACTTC. As protein: CASSTGQGVLITETQYF. The chain recombines TRBV6-1 with TRBJ2-5; 8 nucleotides agree with TRBD1. This CDR3 spans 17 amino acids. The junction had 16 bases not matched to a gene; V was cut back by 5 bases and J by 5 bases. Germline V CDR1 and CDR2: MNHNS, SASEGT.